This T cell receptor (beta chain) came from a study of CD8+ T cells in alopecia areata. Study summary: Each day, treated patients took oral tofacitinib twice, at 5 to 10 mg per dose.

Treatment noted: oral pan-JAK inhibitor, 5-10 mg twice daily. Isolated RNA was reverse transcribed into cDNA used as the sequencing template. Sequenced by immunoSEQ multiplex PCR; TCRdb stores in-frame clones only, minus some. The sample holds about 90,000 clones, 44% seen once. Study-level results: Under tofacitinib, fewer expanded CD8+ clones appeared among the top 100 scalp clones. Across lesional scalp, and particularly alopecia totalis/universalis, clonality surpassed that of normal scalp. Patients shared TCRs less clearly than mice did, possibly for HLA-related reasons.

V lost 4 bases and J 3 bases, leaving 18 bases between the germline ends. Germline CDR1 is SGHNT and CDR2 is YENEEA. The CDR3 sequence is 16 residues long. This clone showed up just a few times. Its antigen is not identified. The TCR was taken from a human donor with alopecia areata. This chain joins TRBV11-3 and TRBJ1-2; D possibly corresponds to TRBD1 (5 bases). Here the sequenced sample was CD8+ T cells sorted from blood, taken at week 24, from a patient treated with tofacitinib. The CDR3, as DNA: TGTGCCAGCAGCTCTCGTGAGGCAGGGCTGGACTATGGCTACACCTTC. Translated: CASSSREAGLDYGYTF.